Described below is a single TCR beta chain sequence and its context. What it binds is not known. Time point: after dendritic cell vaccination, including at tumor progression/relapse. The primer mix had 60 V beta and 13 J beta primers. Sequenced by immunoSEQ multiplex PCR; TCRdb stores in-frame clones only, minus some. The data contain 100,000 to 120,000 clones, around 91% of them seen just once; the ten biggest clones take up approximately 2.7%. This CDR3 spans 14 amino acids. V trimming: 6 bases; J trimming: 2 bases; junction bases outside the gene matches: 2. Looked up from germline, CDR1 is MNHEY and CDR2 is SVGAGI. These data are taken from a study of glioma-infiltrating T cells after dendritic cell vaccination. The wider study: Dendritic cells derived from monocytes and pulsed with autologous tumor lysate formed the vaccine.

General study points: TCR clonality showed no direct relationship with survival. Complete blood and tumor specimen sets were limited to few patients.

The sequenced sample was blood, obtained after dendritic cell vaccination. The source is a human donor with glioblastoma. This sequence joins TRBV6-5 and TRBJ2-1, with 9 bases fitting TRBD2. CDR3 sequence reads: CASRGGGAYNEQFF. In nucleotides, the CDR3 is TGTGCCAGCAGGGGCGGGGGGGCCTACAATGAGCAGTTCTTC.